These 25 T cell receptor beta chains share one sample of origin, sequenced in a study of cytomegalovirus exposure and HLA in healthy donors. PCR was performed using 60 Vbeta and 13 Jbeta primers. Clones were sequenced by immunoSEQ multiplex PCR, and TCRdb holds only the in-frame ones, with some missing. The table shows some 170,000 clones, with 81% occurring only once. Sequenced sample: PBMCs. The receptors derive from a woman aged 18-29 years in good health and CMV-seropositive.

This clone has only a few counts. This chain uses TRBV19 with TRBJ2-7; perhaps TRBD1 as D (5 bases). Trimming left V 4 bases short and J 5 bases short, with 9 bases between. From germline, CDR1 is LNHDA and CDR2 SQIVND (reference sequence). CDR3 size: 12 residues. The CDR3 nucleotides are TGTGCCAGTAGTAAGACAGTAAACGAGCAGTACTTC. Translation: CASSKTVNEQYF.

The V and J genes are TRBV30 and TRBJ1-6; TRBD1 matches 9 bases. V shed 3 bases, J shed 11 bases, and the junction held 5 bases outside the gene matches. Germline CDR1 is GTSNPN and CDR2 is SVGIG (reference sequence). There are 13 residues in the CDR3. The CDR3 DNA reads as TGTGCCTGGAGCGGACAGGGGTTGGCACCCCTCCACTTT. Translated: CAWSGQGLAPLHF.

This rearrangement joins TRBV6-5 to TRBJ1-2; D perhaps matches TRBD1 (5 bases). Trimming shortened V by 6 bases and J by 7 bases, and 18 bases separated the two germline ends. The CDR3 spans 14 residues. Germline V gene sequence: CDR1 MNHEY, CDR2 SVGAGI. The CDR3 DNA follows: TGTGCCAGCAGCCAAGGGCAGGGAGGAATTGGCTACACCTTC. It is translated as CASSQGQGGIGYTF.

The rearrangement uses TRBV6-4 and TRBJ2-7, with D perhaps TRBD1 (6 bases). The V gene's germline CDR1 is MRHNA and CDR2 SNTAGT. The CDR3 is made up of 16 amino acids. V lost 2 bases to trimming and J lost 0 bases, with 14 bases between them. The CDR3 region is CASSDRDRLHSYEQYF. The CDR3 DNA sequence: TGTGCCAGCAGTGACCGAGACAGGCTACACTCCTACGAGCAGTACTTC.

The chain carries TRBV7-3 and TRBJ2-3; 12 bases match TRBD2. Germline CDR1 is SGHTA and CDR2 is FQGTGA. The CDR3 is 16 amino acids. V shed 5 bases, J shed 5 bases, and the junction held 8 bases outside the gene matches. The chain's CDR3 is CASSPTSGGRGDTQYF. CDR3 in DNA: TGTGCCAGCAGCCCGACTAGCGGGGGCCGGGGAGATACGCAGTATTTT.

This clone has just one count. The CDR3 bases are TGTGCCAGCAGCCGGACAGGGGGCCGAGTTGGCAATCAGCCCCAGCATTTT. The encoded protein is CASSRTGGRVGNQPQHF. This sequence joins TRBV2 and TRBJ1-5; 11 nucleotides match TRBD1. The germline V gene encodes CDR1 SNHLY and CDR2 FYNNEI. The CDR3 is made up of 17 amino acids. V lost 6 bases and J lost 2; bases outside the gene matches: 9.

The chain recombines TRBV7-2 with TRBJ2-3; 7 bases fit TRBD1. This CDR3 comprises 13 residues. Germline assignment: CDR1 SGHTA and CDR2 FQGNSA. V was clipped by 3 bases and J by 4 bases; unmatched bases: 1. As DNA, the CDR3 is TGTGCCAGCAGCTTTCAGGGGGCAGATACGCAGTATTTT. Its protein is CASSFQGADTQYF.

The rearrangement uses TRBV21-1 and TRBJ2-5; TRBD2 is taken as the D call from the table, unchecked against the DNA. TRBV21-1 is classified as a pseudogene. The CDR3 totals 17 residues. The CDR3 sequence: CASSPVGGTSGEATQYF. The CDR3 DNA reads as TGTGCCAGCAGCCCTGTCGGGGGAACTAGCGGGGAAGCGACCCAGTACTTC.

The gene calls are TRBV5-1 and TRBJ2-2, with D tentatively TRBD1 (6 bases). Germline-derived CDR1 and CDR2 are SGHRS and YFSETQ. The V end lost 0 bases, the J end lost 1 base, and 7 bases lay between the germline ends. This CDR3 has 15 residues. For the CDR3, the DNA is TGCGCCAGCAGCTTGGGACAGGTGAACACCGGGGAGCTGTTTTTT. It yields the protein CASSLGQVNTGELFF. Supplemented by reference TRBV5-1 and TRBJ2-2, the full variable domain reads KAGVTQTPRYLIKTRGQQVTLSCSPISGHRSVSWYQQTPGQGLQFLFEYFSETQRNKGNFPGRFSGRQFSNSRSEMNVSTLELGDSALYLCASSLGQVNTGELFFGEGSRLTVL.

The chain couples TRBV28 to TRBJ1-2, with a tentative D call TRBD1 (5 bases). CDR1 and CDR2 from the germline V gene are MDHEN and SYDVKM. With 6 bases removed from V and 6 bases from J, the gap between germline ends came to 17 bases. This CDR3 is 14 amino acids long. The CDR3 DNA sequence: TGTGCCAGCAGCCTAGGCCTGACAGTGAATGGCTACACCTTC. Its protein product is CASSLGLTVNGYTF.

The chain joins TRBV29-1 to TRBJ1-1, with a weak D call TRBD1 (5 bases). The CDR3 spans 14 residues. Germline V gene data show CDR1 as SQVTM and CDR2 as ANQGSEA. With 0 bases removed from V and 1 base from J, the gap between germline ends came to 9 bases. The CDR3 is CSVEDRQRNTEAFF. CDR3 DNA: TGCAGCGTTGAAGACCGACAGAGGAACACTGAAGCTTTCTTT. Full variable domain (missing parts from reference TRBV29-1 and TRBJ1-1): SAVISQKPSRDICQRGTSLTIQCQVDSQVTMMFWYRQQPGQSLTLIATANQGSEATYESGFVIDKFPISRPNLTFSTLTVSNMSPEDSSIYLCSVEDRQRNTEAFFGQGTRLTVV.

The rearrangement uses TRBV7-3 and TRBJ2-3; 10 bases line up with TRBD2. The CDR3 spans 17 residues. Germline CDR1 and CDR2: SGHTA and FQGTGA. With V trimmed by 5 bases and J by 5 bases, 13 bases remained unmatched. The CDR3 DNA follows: TGTGCCAGCAGCCCCGGAGCGGGGGGGCGTCGAGGAGATACGCAGTATTTT. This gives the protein CASSPGAGGRRGDTQYF.

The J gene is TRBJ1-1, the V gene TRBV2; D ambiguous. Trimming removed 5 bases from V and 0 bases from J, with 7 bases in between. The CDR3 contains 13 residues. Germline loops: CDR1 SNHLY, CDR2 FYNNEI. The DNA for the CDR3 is TGTGCCAGCAGTCGGGAAATGAACACTGAAGCTTTCTTT. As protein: CASSREMNTEAFF. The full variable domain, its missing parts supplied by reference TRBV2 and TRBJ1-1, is EPEVTQTPSHQVTQMGQEVILRCVPISNHLYFYWYRQILGQKVEFLVSFYNNEISEKSEIFDDQFSVERPDGSNFTLKIRSTKLEDSAMYFCASSREMNTEAFFGQGTRLTVV.

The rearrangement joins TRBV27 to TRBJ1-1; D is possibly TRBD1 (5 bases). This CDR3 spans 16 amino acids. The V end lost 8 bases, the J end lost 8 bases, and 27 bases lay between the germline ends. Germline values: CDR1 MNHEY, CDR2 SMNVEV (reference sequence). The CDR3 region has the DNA TGTGCCAGCTGGTCCAAGCAGGGTTTAAATAGCTTCGAAGCTTTCTTT. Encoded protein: CASWSKQGLNSFEAFF.

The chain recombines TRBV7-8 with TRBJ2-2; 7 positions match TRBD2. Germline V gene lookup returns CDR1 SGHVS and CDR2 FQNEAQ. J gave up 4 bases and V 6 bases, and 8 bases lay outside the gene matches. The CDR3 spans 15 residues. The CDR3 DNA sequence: TGTGCCAGCAGTCGTTCCGGGACTATCACCGGGGAGCTGTTTTTT. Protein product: CASSRSGTITGELFF. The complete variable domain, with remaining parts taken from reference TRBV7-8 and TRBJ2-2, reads GAGVSQSPRYKVAKRGQDVALRCDPISGHVSLFWYQQALGQGPEFLTYFQNEAQLDKSGLPSDRFFAERPEGSVSTLKIQRTQQEDSAVYLCASSRSGTITGELFFGEGSRLTVL.

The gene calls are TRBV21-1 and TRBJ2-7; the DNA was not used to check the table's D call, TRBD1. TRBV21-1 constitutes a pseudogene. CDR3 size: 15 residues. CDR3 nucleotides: TGTGCCAACAAGGGAGGGACAGGGGATATCAACGAGCAGTACTTC. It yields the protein CANKGGTGDINEQYF.

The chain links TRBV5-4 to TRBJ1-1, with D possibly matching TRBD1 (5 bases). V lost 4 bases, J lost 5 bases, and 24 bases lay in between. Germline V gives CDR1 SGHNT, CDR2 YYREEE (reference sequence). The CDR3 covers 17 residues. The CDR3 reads CASSGGGGSQRWTEAFF. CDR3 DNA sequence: TGTGCCAGCAGCGGCGGGGGGGGGTCCCAAAGGTGGACTGAAGCTTTCTTT.

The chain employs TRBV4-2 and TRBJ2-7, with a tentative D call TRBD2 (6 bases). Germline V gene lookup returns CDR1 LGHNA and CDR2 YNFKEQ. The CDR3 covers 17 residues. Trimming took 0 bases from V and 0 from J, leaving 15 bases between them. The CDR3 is CASSQDSLGGDSYEQYF. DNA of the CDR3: TGTGCCAGCAGCCAAGATAGCCTCGGCGGGGACTCCTACGAGCAGTACTTC.

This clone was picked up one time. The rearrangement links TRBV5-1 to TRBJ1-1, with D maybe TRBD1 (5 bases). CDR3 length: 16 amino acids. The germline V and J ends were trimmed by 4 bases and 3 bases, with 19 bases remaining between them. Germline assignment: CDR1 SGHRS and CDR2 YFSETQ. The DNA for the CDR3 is TGCGCCAGCAGCCAATTGCGACGGGGGTCGGACACTGAAGCTTTCTTT. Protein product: CASSQLRRGSDTEAFF.

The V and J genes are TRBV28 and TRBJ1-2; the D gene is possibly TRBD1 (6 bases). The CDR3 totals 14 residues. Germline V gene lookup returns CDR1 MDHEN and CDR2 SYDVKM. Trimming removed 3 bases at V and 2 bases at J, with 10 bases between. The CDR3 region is CASSFGRGNYGYTF. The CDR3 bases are TGTGCCAGCAGTTTTGGGAGGGGGAACTATGGCTACACCTTC.

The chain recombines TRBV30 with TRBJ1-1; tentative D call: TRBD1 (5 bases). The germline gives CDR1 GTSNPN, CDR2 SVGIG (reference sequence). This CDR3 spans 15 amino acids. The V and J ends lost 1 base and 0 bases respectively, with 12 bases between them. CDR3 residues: CAWSDRTKMNTEAFF. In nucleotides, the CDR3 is TGTGCCTGGAGTGATCGGACAAAAATGAACACTGAAGCTTTCTTT. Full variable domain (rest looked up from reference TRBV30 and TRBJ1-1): SQTIHQWPATLVQPVGSPLSLECTVEGTSNPNLYWYRQAAGRGLQLLFYSVGIGQISSEVPQNLSASRPQDRQFILSSKKLLLSDSGFYLCAWSDRTKMNTEAFFGQGTRLTVV.

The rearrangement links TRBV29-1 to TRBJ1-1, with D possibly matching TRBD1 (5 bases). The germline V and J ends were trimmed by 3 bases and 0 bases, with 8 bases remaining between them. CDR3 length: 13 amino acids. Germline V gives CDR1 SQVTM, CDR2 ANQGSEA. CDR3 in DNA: TGCAGCGTTGAGTCAGGGCTGAACACTGAAGCTTTCTTT. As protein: CSVESGLNTEAFF.

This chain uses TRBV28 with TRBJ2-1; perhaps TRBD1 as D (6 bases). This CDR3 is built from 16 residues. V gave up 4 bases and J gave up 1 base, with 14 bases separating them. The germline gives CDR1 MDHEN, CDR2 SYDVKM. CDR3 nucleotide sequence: TGTGCCAGCAGTTCCCACAGGGTGAGGTCCTACAATGAGCAGTTCTTC. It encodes CASSSHRVRSYNEQFF.

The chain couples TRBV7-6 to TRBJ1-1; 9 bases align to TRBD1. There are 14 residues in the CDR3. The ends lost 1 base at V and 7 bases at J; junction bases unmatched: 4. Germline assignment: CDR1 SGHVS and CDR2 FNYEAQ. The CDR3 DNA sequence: TGTGCCAGCAGCTTAGGGACAGGGGACAGTGAAGCTTTCTTT. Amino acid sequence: CASSLGTGDSEAFF.

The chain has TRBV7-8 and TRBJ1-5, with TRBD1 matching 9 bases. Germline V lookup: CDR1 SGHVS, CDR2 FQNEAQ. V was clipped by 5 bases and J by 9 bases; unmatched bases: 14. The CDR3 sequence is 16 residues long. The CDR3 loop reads CASSPSRDRDPWPQHF. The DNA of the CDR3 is TGTGCCAGCAGCCCGTCCCGGGACAGGGACCCCTGGCCCCAGCATTTT.